This T cell receptor beta chain was documented in a study of T cells in Graves' hyperthyroidism and ophthalmopathy. Overall study context: Staff took peripheral blood when the initial diagnosis was made, before any treatment began. General study findings and limits: Ophthalmopathy and stable hyperthyroidism were separated by a 13 V-J model. Most thyroid clonotypes expanded above 0.001 were also detected in blood.

Amplified TCR beta CDR3 regions derived from RNA transcripts. HTBI primers were used for first-round RT-PCR of the TCR CDR3. TCRdb re-called the multiplex PCR reads with MiXCR, one entry per CDR3 protein. The table lists 660,000 or so distinct CDR3 sequences, less than 25% of them singletons. Based on clinical symptoms, serum thyroxine and TRAb, thyroid ultrasound and orbital computed tomography, diagnoses were reached. Unmatched junction bases numbered 4, after V lost 1 base and J lost 5 bases. Per the germline V gene, CDR1 is SNHLY and CDR2 is FYNNEI. The CDR3 contains 14 residues. A remark on this clonotype: Its cognate antigen is unknown.

This sequence was found in a man aged 30 to 45 with Graves' ophthalmopathy. Sequencing was done on a sample of blood. The chain links TRBV2 to TRBJ1-2, with 7 nucleotides matching TRBD1. CDR3 sequence: CASSEGQGSYGYTF. For the CDR3, the DNA is TGTGCCAGCAGTGAAGGACAGGGCAGTTATGGCTACACCTTC.